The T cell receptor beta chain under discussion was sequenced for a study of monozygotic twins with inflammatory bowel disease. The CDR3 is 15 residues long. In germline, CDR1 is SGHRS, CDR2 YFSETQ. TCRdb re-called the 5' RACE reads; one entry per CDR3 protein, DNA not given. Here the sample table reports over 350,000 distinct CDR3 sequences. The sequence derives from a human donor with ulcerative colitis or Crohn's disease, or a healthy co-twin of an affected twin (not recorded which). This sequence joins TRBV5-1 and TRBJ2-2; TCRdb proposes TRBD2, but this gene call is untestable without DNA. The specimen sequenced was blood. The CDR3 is CASSLTSGHTGELFF.